The 32 T cell receptor beta chains in this list originate from one sample, sequenced in a study of post-analysis software for immune sequencing data. Study-level points and caveats: TRBV5-6, TRBV5-1 and TRBV20-1 belonged to a set of roughly 5 TRBV segments that were more frequent in patients than controls.

No antigens are known for them. Built from TCR beta cDNA, the libraries had unique molecular identifiers in them. TCRdb itself ran the PCR reads through MiXCR, one entry per CDR3 protein. This table has about 460,000 distinct CDR3 sequences, roughly 45% appearing once. The source material was blood. These receptors all stem from a girl under 18 with multiple sclerosis.

The chain employs TRBV2 and TRBJ2-1; either TRBD1 or TRBD2 may fit D (5 bases each). Germline V CDR1 and CDR2: SNHLY, FYNNEI. The CDR3 is 15 amino acids. The ends were cut back, 5 bases at V and 9 bases at J, with 20 bases in the middle. The CDR3 bases are TGTGCCAGCAGTCCGGGACGCGCCTCCGGGTCTGAGCAGTTCTTC. It yields the protein CASSPGRASGSEQFF.

This chain links TRBV20-1 with TRBJ1-2; tentative D call: TRBD1 (6 bases). V shed 0 bases and J shed 10 bases, with 18 bases lying between them. The CDR3 contains 14 residues. CDR1 is DFQATT and CDR2 is SNEGSKA in the germline V gene (reference sequence). The CDR3 reads CSARENRAFWDYTF. The DNA of the CDR3 is TGCAGTGCTAGAGAAAACAGGGCGTTTTGGGACTACACCTTC.

The rearrangement uses TRBV29-1 and TRBJ2-1; no clear D gene. Per the germline V gene, CDR1 is SQVTM and CDR2 is ANQGSEA. The CDR3 covers 13 residues. V shed 6 bases and J shed 5 bases, with 14 bases lying between them. DNA of the CDR3: TGCAGCGTCAACAGCTTTGGGGACAATGAGCAGTTCTTC. Its translation is CSVNSFGDNEQFF.

This clonotype was detected only a few times. The rearrangement joins TRBV20-1 to TRBJ2-7, with unresolved D. CDR3 length: 14 residues. Trimming cost V 2 bases and J 2 bases, with 13 bases left between them. Germline V gives CDR1 DFQATT, CDR2 SNEGSKA (reference sequence). This chain's CDR3 is CSARLGTGTYEQYF. CDR3 coding DNA: TGCAGTGCTAGACTAGGAACCGGCACCTACGAGCAGTACTTC.

This clonotype was counted a few times. The V call is TRBV27, the J call TRBJ2-7, with 7 bases aligning to TRBD1. The CDR3 consists of 14 residues. The junction had 7 bases not matched to a gene; V was cut back by 5 bases and J by 3 bases. The germline V gene encodes CDR1 MNHEY and CDR2 SMNVEV (reference sequence). The DNA for the CDR3 is TGTGCCAGCAGTCTTACCGGGACAGACTACGAGCAGTACTTC. This encodes CASSLTGTDYEQYF.

This clonotype occurred once. This chain uses TRBV15 with TRBJ1-4; D is uncertain. Trimming stripped 0 bases from V and 0 bases from J, with 11 bases between. CDR1 is LNHNV, CDR2 YYDKDF, per germline (reference sequence). CDR3 length: 17 residues. In nucleotides, the CDR3 is TGTGCCACCAGCAGAGATGCGGCCGCTGCAACTAATGAAAAACTGTTTTTT. It is translated as CATSRDAAAATNEKLFF. Full variable domain (rest looked up from reference TRBV15 and TRBJ1-4): DAMVIQNPRYQVTQFGKPVTLSCSQTLNHNVMYWYQQKSSQAPKLLFHYYDKDFNNEADTPDNFQSRRPNTSFCFLDIRSPGLGDTAMYLCATSRDAAAATNEKLFFGSGTQLSVL.

The V gene is TRBV5-1, the J gene TRBJ1-2; D unresolved. The CDR3 contains 15 residues. Germline V CDR1 and CDR2: SGHRS, YFSETQ. The germline V and J ends were trimmed by 0 bases and 0 bases, with 9 bases remaining between them. The CDR3 loop reads CASSLDGSSNYGYTF. DNA of the CDR3: TGCGCCAGCAGCTTGGACGGCAGTTCTAACTATGGCTACACCTTC.

This rearrangement joins TRBV11-1 to TRBJ2-1; D is undetermined. V gave up 6 bases and J gave up 8 bases, with 14 bases separating them. CDR3 length: 13 amino acids. Germline loops: CDR1 SGHAT, CDR2 FQDESV (reference sequence). The CDR3 reads CASRGRGVYEQFF. CDR3 in DNA: TGTGCCAGCAGGGGTCGAGGTGTCTATGAGCAGTTCTTC.

The V call is TRBV5-1, the J call TRBJ2-2; 10 bases agree with TRBD2. This CDR3 is 16 amino acids long. V gave up 0 bases and J gave up 1 base; unmatched junction bases: 0. Germline lookup yields CDR1 SGHRS and CDR2 YFSETQ. Here the CDR3 DNA reads TGCGCCAGCAGCTTGGGACTAGCGGGGAACACCGGGGAGCTGTTTTTT. It codes for CASSLGLAGNTGELFF.

This clonotype was counted a few times. The chain combines TRBV28 with TRBJ2-7, with D possibly being TRBD1 or TRBD2 (6 bases each). Germline-derived CDR1 and CDR2 are MDHEN and SYDVKM. CDR3 length: 15 amino acids. Trimming pared 3 bases from V and 1 base from J, leaving 13 bases between. CDR3 in amino acids: CASSFPRGLSYEQYF. CDR3 coding DNA: TGTGCCAGCAGTTTCCCCAGGGGACTGTCCTACGAGCAGTACTTC.

This chain joins TRBV27 and TRBJ2-3, with D perhaps TRBD2 (6 bases). The CDR3 consists of 15 residues. V lost 3 bases and J 5 bases, leaving 15 bases between the germline ends. Germline lookup yields CDR1 MNHEY and CDR2 SMNVEV (reference sequence). CDR3 nucleotides: TGTGCCAGCAGTTTCCTCGGACTACATGAAGATACGCAGTATTTT. It codes for CASSFLGLHEDTQYF.

The chain is built from TRBV28 and TRBJ1-4, with D possibly matching TRBD1 (6 bases). CDR1 MDHEN and CDR2 SYDVKM come from the germline V gene. CDR3 length: 14 amino acids. V shed 6 bases and J shed 7 bases, with 15 bases lying between them. The chain's CDR3 is CASRLRGTREKLFF. The CDR3, as DNA: TGTGCCAGCAGACTTCGCGGGACACGTGAAAAACTGTTTTTT.

The chain recombines TRBV7-6 with TRBJ2-3; the match to TRBD2 covers 8 bases. Germline CDR1 and CDR2: SGHVS and FNYEAQ. The CDR3 is 17 amino acids. Unmatched junction bases numbered 13, after V lost 5 bases and J lost 3 bases. The CDR3 region has the DNA TGTGCCAGCAGCCCGGTATCTCGCGGGAGGCAAACAGATACGCAGTATTTT. Its protein product is CASSPVSRGRQTDTQYF. Full variable domain (outside the CDR3, taken from reference TRBV7-6 and TRBJ2-3): GAGVSQSPRYKVTKRGQDVALRCDPISGHVSLYWYRQALGQGPEFLTYFNYEAQQDKSGLPNDRFSAERPEGSISTLTIQRTEQRDSAMYRCASSPVSRGRQTDTQYFGPGTRLTVL.

This clonotype turned up a few times. One junction end does not reproduce the germline sequence, and a read error may be involved. The chain employs TRBV6-1 and TRBJ1-1; TRBD1 matches 9 bases. The CDR3 extends over 13 amino acids. Germline loops: CDR1 MNHNS, CDR2 SASEGT. Here the CDR3 reads CASSDRGRTEAFF. The CDR3, as DNA: TGTGCCAGTAGTGACAGGGGGAGAACTGAAGCTTTCTTT.

V and J are TRBV19 and TRBJ2-1, with 12 bases aligning to TRBD2. The V gene's germline CDR1 is LNHDA and CDR2 SQIVND (reference sequence). J was trimmed by 4 bases and V by 4 bases; bases with no gene match: 8. This CDR3 is 17 amino acids long. CDR3 sequence reads: CASSTRLAGVPYNEQFF. The DNA of the CDR3 is TGTGCCAGTAGTACGAGACTAGCGGGAGTACCATACAATGAGCAGTTCTTC.

The chain employs TRBV12-3 or TRBV12-4 and TRBJ1-2; the D is unclear. The germline V and J ends were trimmed by 1 base and 4 bases, with 4 bases remaining between them. CDR3 length equals 12 residues. CDR3 in DNA: TGTGCCAGCAGTTTAGGGACCTATGGCTACACCTTC. It translates to CASSLGTYGYTF.

The table lists this clonotype with a few counts. The CDR3 DNA reads TGCAGCGTTGTAGGTCGGCAGGGTGGCTACACCTTC. Translated, it gives CSVVGRQGGYTF. This chain joins TRBV29-1 and TRBJ1-2, with D perhaps matching TRBD1 (5 bases). Germline CDR1 is SQVTM and CDR2 is ANQGSEA. The CDR3 spans 12 residues. V was clipped by 4 bases and J by 7 bases, with 13 bases between them.

The chain links TRBV12-3 or TRBV12-4 to TRBJ2-7; no firm D call. The CDR3 extends over 13 amino acids. Trimming left V 8 bases short and J 3 bases short, with 14 bases between. This chain's CDR3 is CASGLNWLYEQYF. As DNA, the CDR3 is TGTGCCAGCGGCTTGAATTGGCTCTACGAGCAGTACTTC.

The rearrangement joins TRBV28 to TRBJ2-5; 9 bases align to TRBD2. In germline, CDR1 is MDHEN, CDR2 SYDVKM. This CDR3 has 15 amino acids. Trimming removed 5 bases from V and 1 base from J; junction bases left unmatched: 5. CDR3 amino acids: CASSLPGLAQETQYF. The CDR3 nucleotides are TGTGCCAGCAGTCTACCGGGACTAGCCCAAGAGACCCAGTACTTC.

This clonotype was counted between two and nine times. The rearrangement uses TRBV5-1 and TRBJ2-1; D gene unclear. The length of the CDR3 is 13 residues. Per germline, CDR1 SGHRS and CDR2 YFSETQ. The V end was cut by 2 bases, the J end by 9 bases, with 12 bases between. CDR3 loop: CASSFQTEGEQFF. The CDR3 DNA sequence: TGCGCCAGCAGCTTTCAGACCGAAGGTGAGCAGTTCTTC.

This clonotype has only a few counts. This chain joins TRBV28 and TRBJ1-1; the D is unclear. This CDR3 comprises 13 residues. Germline CDR1 is MDHEN and CDR2 is SYDVKM. V lost 4 bases and J 0 bases, leaving 6 bases between the germline ends. The CDR3 sequence: CASSSQMNTEAFF. The CDR3, as DNA: TGTGCCAGCAGTTCGCAGATGAACACTGAAGCTTTCTTT.

The chain links TRBV15 to TRBJ1-5; TRBD1 might be the D (5 bases). The CDR3 has 14 amino acids. V was trimmed by 0 bases and J by 6 bases, leaving 9 bases between them. CDR1 is LNHNV, CDR2 YYDKDF, per germline (reference sequence). The CDR3 sequence is CATSRDRGSQPQHF. The DNA for the CDR3 is TGTGCCACCAGCAGAGACCGGGGGTCTCAGCCCCAGCATTTT.

The V and J genes are TRBV10-3 and TRBJ2-5; TRBD1 matches 8 bases. Germline V gives CDR1 ENHRY, CDR2 SYGVKD. The CDR3 spans 15 residues. Losses at the gene ends were 0 bases for V and 4 bases for J; bases not matched to a gene: 4. CDR3 protein: CAISESLQGGETQYF. Written as DNA, the CDR3 is TGTGCCATCAGTGAGTCTTTACAGGGGGGAGAGACCCAGTACTTC.

Note on this clonotype: Compared with germline, one end of the junction differs, possibly owing to a read error. The rearrangement links TRBV4-2 to TRBJ1-2; 8 nucleotides align to TRBD1. The CDR3 spans 17 residues. Germline V CDR1 and CDR2: LGHNA, YNFKEQ. As DNA, the CDR3 is TGTGCCAGCAGCCATCCGGACAGGGTCCCGAGTGGCTATGACTACACCTTC. This sequence encodes CASSHPDRVPSGYDYTF.

Only a few counts were recorded for this clonotype. The rearrangement uses TRBV27 and TRBJ2-3; D is uncertain. V was shortened by 11 bases and J by 0 bases, with 21 bases between the two germline ends. CDR3 length: 16 residues. Germline V gives CDR1 MNHEY, CDR2 SMNVEV (reference sequence). CDR3 DNA sequence: TGTGCCTCCAGAGCCCTCCAGGTCGGAAGCACAGATACGCAGTATTTT. It encodes CASRALQVGSTDTQYF.

The chain employs TRBV15 and TRBJ2-7, with D perhaps TRBD2 (6 bases). Germline V gene sequence: CDR1 LNHNV, CDR2 YYDKDF (reference sequence). Trimming removed 8 bases from V and 10 bases from J, with 18 bases in between. The CDR3 sequence is 12 residues long. The CDR3 region is CATGDSGGFQYF. Written as DNA, the CDR3 is TGTGCCACCGGCGATTCCGGGGGTTTTCAGTACTTC.

The J gene is TRBJ2-5, the V gene TRBV7-2; D possibly corresponds to TRBD2 (6 bases). Per germline, CDR1 SGHTA and CDR2 FQGNSA. The V and J ends lost 2 bases and 5 bases respectively, with 15 bases between them. The CDR3 length is 15 residues. This CDR3 is CASSLPSGRRETQYF. CDR3 nucleotide sequence: TGTGCCAGCAGCTTACCGTCAGGGAGGAGGGAGACCCAGTACTTC.

The rearrangement uses TRBV7-9 and TRBJ1-1; no clear D gene. With 0 bases removed from V and 4 bases from J, the gap between germline ends came to 9 bases. In germline, CDR1 is SEHNR, CDR2 FQNEAQ (reference sequence). The CDR3 has 14 amino acids. The CDR3 bases are TGTGCCAGCAGCTTAGCTGGGGATGTCACTGAAGCTTTCTTT. As protein: CASSLAGDVTEAFF.

This clonotype occurred once. The chain joins TRBV24-1 to TRBJ2-3; D is uncertain. Germline V gene lookup returns CDR1 KGHDR and CDR2 SFDVKD. This CDR3 region has 17 residues. V was cut by 2 bases and J by 3 bases, with 17 bases left in between. The CDR3 nucleotides are TGTGCCACCAGTGATTCCCCCCCCCGGCTAGTGACAGATACGCAGTATTTT. Protein: CATSDSPPRLVTDTQYF.

The CDR3 coding sequence is TGTGCCAGCAGACCCCTAGCGGGTTTCTACAATGAGCAGTTCTTC. It encodes CASRPLAGFYNEQFF. The chain is built from TRBV28 and TRBJ2-1, with 8 bases fitting TRBD2. J was trimmed by 3 bases and V by 6 bases; bases with no gene match: 7. The CDR3 extends over 15 amino acids. Germline V gene data show CDR1 as MDHEN and CDR2 as SYDVKM.

The genes are TRBV20-1 and TRBJ2-1, with 7 bases lining up with TRBD2. Germline V CDR1 and CDR2: DFQATT, SNEGSKA (reference sequence). The CDR3 is 15 residues long. Germline trimming cut 1 base from V and 3 bases from J; bases unmatched to any gene: 6. In DNA, the CDR3 is TGCAGTGCTAGAGTTCCTAGCGGATACTACAATGAGCAGTTCTTC. It specifies CSARVPSGYYNEQFF.

The count of this clonotype is one. The chain uses TRBV28 and TRBJ2-4; D is undetermined. The J call may be incorrect, as the DNA end agrees better with TRBJ2-7. Germline V gene sequence: CDR1 MDHEN, CDR2 SYDVKM. CDR3 length equals 13 residues. CDR3 in amino acids: CASSFQLTYEQYF. The CDR3 nucleotides are TGTGCCAGCAGTTTCCAGCTCACCTACGAGCAGTACTTC.